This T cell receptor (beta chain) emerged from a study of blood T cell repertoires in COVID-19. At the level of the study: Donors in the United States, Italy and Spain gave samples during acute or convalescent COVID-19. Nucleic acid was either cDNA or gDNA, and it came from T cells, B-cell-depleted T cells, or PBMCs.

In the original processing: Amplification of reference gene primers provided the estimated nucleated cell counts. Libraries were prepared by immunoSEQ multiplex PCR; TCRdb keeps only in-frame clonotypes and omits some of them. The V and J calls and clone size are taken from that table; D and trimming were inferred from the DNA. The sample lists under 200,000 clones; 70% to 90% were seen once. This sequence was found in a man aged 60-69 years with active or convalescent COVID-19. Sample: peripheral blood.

Here the CDR3 reads CASSPRDRAINYGYTF. For the CDR3, the DNA is TGTGCCAGCTCGCCCCGGGACAGGGCGATTAACTATGGCTACACCTTC. The chain joins TRBV18 to TRBJ1-2, with TRBD1 matching 9 bases. The CDR3 runs 16 residues. Germline-derived CDR1 and CDR2 are KGHSH and LQKENI. The V gene end was trimmed by 6 bases and the J gene end by 1 base; junction bases not matched to a gene: 9.